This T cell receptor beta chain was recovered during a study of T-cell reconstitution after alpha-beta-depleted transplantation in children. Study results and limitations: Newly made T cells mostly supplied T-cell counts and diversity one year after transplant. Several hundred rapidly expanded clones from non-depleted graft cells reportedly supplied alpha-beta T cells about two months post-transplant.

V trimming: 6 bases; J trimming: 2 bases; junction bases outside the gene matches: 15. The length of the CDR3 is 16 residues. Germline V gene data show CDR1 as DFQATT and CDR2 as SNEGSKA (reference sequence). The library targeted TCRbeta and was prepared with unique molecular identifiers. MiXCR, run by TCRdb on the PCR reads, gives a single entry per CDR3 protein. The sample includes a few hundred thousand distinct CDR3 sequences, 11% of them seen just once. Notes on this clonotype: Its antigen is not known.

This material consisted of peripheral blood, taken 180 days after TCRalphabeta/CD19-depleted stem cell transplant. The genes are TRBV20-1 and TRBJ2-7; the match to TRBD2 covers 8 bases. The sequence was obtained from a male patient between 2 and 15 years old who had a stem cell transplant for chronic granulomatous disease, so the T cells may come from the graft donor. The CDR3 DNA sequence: TGCAGTGCCCTAGCTGGAGCACTAGCGGTCACCTACGAGCAGTACTTC. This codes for CSALAGALAVTYEQYF.